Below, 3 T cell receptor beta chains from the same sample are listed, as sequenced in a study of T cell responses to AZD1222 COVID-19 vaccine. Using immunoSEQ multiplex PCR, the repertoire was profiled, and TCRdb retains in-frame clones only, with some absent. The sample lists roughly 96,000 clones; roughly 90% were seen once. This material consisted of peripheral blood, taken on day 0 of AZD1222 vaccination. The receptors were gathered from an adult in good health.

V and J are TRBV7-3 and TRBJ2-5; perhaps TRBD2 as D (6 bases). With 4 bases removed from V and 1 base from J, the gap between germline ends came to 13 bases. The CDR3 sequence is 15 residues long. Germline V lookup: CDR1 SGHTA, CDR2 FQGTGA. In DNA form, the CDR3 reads TGTGCCAGCAGCTGGTCGGCGGGACCCCAAGAGACCCAGTACTTC. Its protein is CASSWSAGPQETQYF. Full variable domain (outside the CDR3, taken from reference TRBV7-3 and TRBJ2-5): GAGVSQTPSNKVTEKGKYVELRCDPISGHTALYWYRQSLGQGPEFLIYFQGTGAADDSGLPNDRFFAVRPEGSVSTLKIQRTERGDSAVYLCASSWSAGPQETQYFGPGTRLLVL.

Here the CDR3 reads CASSKLQGGQSAFF. The CDR3 coding sequence is TGTGCCAGCAGCAAGCTTCAGGGAGGGCAATCAGCTTTCTTT. This rearrangement joins TRBV5-4 to TRBJ1-1; possible D gene TRBD1, 5 bases. V shed 4 bases and J shed 10 bases, with 20 bases lying between them. The CDR3 length is 14 residues. Germline V gene sequence: CDR1 SGHNT, CDR2 YYREEE (reference sequence).

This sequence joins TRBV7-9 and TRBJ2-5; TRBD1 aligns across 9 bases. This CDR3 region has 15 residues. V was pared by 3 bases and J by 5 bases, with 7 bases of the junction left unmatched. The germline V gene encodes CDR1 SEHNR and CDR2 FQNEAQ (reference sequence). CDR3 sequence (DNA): TGTGCCAGCAGCTTTGGGACAGGGAGGTTGGAGACCCAGTACTTC. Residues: CASSFGTGRLETQYF.